This is a list of T cell receptor beta chains from one sample in a study of patients and donors after allogeneic stem cell transplantation. Each CDR3 protein is one row after TCRdb ran MiXCR on the RT-PCR reads. The sample lists hundreds of thousands of distinct CDR3 sequences; 16% were seen once. The source material was blood, either unsorted or a sorted T cell fraction (not recorded which). The receptors were gathered from a human donor who was either an allogeneic HSCT recipient or a stem cell or donor lymphocyte infusion donor (not recorded which). It is not recorded whose cells these are; they may come from a transplant donor. Each CDR3 is given with its conserved first and last residue. Fields, in order: V gene, D gene, J gene, CDR3 protein. A D gene is named only where the DNA matches it firmly.

V: TRBV7-2
D: TRBD1
J: TRBJ2-1
CDR3: CASSLRGQQYNEQFF

V: TRBV5-1
D: NA
J: TRBJ1-2
CDR3: CASSWTAAGPYGYTF

V: TRBV12-3/TRBV12-4
D: TRBD1
J: TRBJ2-2
CDR3: CASSLSRDRNTGELFF

V: TRBV6-1
D: TRBD2
J: TRBJ2-5
CDR3: CASSPTGLAGRETQYF

V: TRBV6-1
D: NA
J: TRBJ2-2
CDR3: CASSPDVEDSWGSLFF

V: TRBV5-1
D: NA
J: TRBJ2-1
CDR3: CASRPKRTSSYNEQFF

V: TRBV4-1
D: NA
J: TRBJ1-2
CDR3: CASSHTHYGYTF

V: TRBV2
D: NA
J: TRBJ1-1
CDR3: CASSETGVPGTEAFF

V: TRBV25-1
D: NA
J: TRBJ2-1
CDR3: CASSRGGGRTHYNEQFF

V: TRBV12-3/TRBV12-4
D: TRBD2
J: TRBJ2-1
CDR3: CASSLRSGSSYNEQFF

V: TRBV28
D: NA
J: TRBJ1-1
CDR3: CASSRMGRLNTEAFF

V: TRBV12-3/TRBV12-4
D: NA
J: TRBJ1-6
CDR3: CASRIGGLRSPLHF

V: TRBV4-3
D: NA
J: TRBJ1-5
CDR3: CASSQAYGTLRSNQPQHF

V: TRBV6-4
D: NA
J: TRBJ2-1
CDR3: CASSPSEVTGSYNEQFF

V: TRBV6-1
D: NA
J: TRBJ2-2
CDR3: CASSVGHSTGELFF

V: TRBV10-3
D: TRBD2
J: TRBJ2-1
CDR3: CAISESKGGSYNEQFF

V: TRBV6-1
D: NA
J: TRBJ2-3
CDR3: CASGRDRGRKSDTQYF

V: TRBV2
D: NA
J: TRBJ2-2
CDR3: CASNPADTGELFF

V: TRBV11-3
D: NA
J: TRBJ2-7
CDR3: CASSSYLWAEQYF

V: TRBV30
D: NA
J: TRBJ2-7
CDR3: CAWNVGDYEQYF

V: TRBV27
D: NA
J: TRBJ1-1
CDR3: CASSFTTGTEAFF

V: TRBV25-1
D: NA
J: TRBJ2-3
CDR3: CASSPRGGVGTDTQYF

V: TRBV24-1
D: NA
J: TRBJ2-1
CDR3: CATSPGAGASGYNEQFF

V: TRBV7-6
D: NA
J: TRBJ2-1
CDR3: CASSLVQGTGEQFF

V: TRBV15
D: TRBD1
J: TRBJ1-2
CDR3: CATSRDNRGGYTF

V: TRBV13
D: TRBD2
J: TRBJ2-5
CDR3: CASSSIAGGKTQYF

V: TRBV6-5
D: TRBD1
J: TRBJ1-1
CDR3: CASSFRQGARAFF

V: TRBV12-3/TRBV12-4
D: NA
J: TRBJ1-5
CDR3: CASSFRGTLNQPQHF

V: TRBV6-1
D: TRBD1
J: TRBJ2-7
CDR3: CASSAGTDSYEQYF

V: TRBV28
D: NA
J: TRBJ2-7
CDR3: CASTPPGGPREQYF

V: TRBV20-1
D: TRBD2
J: TRBJ2-3
CDR3: CSAFSGAGADTQYF

V: TRBV29-1
D: TRBD1
J: TRBJ1-2
CDR3: CSVERDRGGYTF

V: TRBV5-1
D: NA
J: TRBJ2-7
CDR3: CASSLRPYEQYF

V: TRBV24-1
D: NA
J: TRBJ1-2
CDR3: CATSDFRGERGYTF

V: TRBV10-3
D: TRBD1
J: TRBJ1-1
CDR3: CAISEPYRGRVNTEAFF

V: TRBV4-1
D: NA
J: TRBJ2-3
CDR3: CASSLDGSTDTQYF

V: TRBV6-5
D: NA
J: TRBJ1-1
CDR3: CASSYSRRGNTEAFF

V: TRBV25-1
D: NA
J: TRBJ1-2
CDR3: CASSEYTSYYGYTF

V: TRBV18
D: TRBD2
J: TRBJ2-7
CDR3: CASSPSGTRVSYEQYF

V: TRBV5-1
D: NA
J: TRBJ2-1
CDR3: CASSSPLDALYNEQFF

V: TRBV7-6
D: TRBD1
J: TRBJ1-1
CDR3: CASSLKLKGARTEAFF

V: TRBV24-1
D: TRBD1
J: TRBJ2-3
CDR3: CATSDSGQGADTQYF

V: TRBV20-1
D: TRBD2
J: TRBJ2-5
CDR3: CSAIGVGGRRYQETQYF

V: TRBV12-3/TRBV12-4
D: TRBD1
J: TRBJ1-4
CDR3: CASSFDRGELFF

V: TRBV12-3/TRBV12-4
D: NA
J: TRBJ1-1
CDR3: CASTPRGTNTEAFF

V: TRBV24-1
D: NA
J: TRBJ2-1
CDR3: CATSDPSARSYNEQFF

V: TRBV29-1
D: TRBD1
J: TRBJ1-2
CDR3: CSVEGETGGHGYTF

V: TRBV6-1
D: NA
J: TRBJ2-2
CDR3: CASSGQGPPGELFF

V: TRBV5-1
D: TRBD1
J: TRBJ1-2
CDR3: CASSLAGQASGGYGYTF

V: TRBV2
D: NA
J: TRBJ2-3
CDR3: CASGIPRGSTDTQYF

V: TRBV9
D: TRBD1
J: TRBJ2-7
CDR3: CASGQGPRGEQYF

V: TRBV4-2
D: TRBD1
J: TRBJ2-7
CDR3: CASSPADRTYEQYF

V: TRBV6-5
D: TRBD1
J: TRBJ1-2
CDR3: CASSYVQGEDYGYTF

V: TRBV4-1
D: NA
J: TRBJ2-7
CDR3: CASSQALHGSYEQYF